The 14 T cell receptor beta chains in this list originate from one sample, sequenced in a study of CD8 T cells in ankylosing spondylitis. TCRdb analysed the 5' RACE reads with MiXCR anew, one entry per CDR3 protein. The sample records about 150,000 distinct CDR3 sequences, around 6.6% being singletons. The sample taken for sequencing was blood, either unsorted or a sorted T cell fraction (not recorded which). The receptors stem from a female donor with ankylosing spondylitis or in good health (not recorded which).

This clonotype was detected ten times or more. This rearrangement joins TRBV3-1 to TRBJ1-3; D is unclear. The CDR3 is 13 amino acids. V was shortened by 6 bases and J by 3 bases, with 9 bases between the two germline ends. CDR1 and CDR2 from the germline V gene are LGHDT and YNNKEL (reference sequence). CDR3 residues: CASSSVGGNTIYF. As DNA, the CDR3 is TGTGCCAGCAGTAGTGTTGGTGGAAACACCATATATTTT.

Ten or more counts support this clonotype. The V call is TRBV29-1, the J call TRBJ2-7, with D perhaps TRBD2 (6 bases). V was clipped by 0 bases and J by 5 bases, with 20 bases between them. Per the germline V gene, CDR1 is SQVTM and CDR2 is ANQGSEA. The CDR3 has 16 amino acids. CDR3 amino acids: CSVEDRARDSENEQYF. DNA of the CDR3: TGCAGCGTTGAAGATCGGGCGCGGGACTCCGAGAACGAGCAGTACTTC.

This chain connects TRBV6-6 to TRBJ1-5; unclear D gene. The germline V gene encodes CDR1 MNHNY and CDR2 SVGAGI (reference sequence). This CDR3 region has 13 residues. The germline V and J ends were trimmed by 6 bases and 6 bases, with 12 bases remaining between them. CDR3 sequence reads: CASSEVGRQPQHF. The CDR3 bases are TGTGCCAGCAGCGAGGTCGGCCGTCAGCCCCAGCATTTT.

This clonotype was detected ten times or more. The chain has TRBV12-3 or TRBV12-4 and TRBJ2-5; D unresolved. Trimming stripped 6 bases from V and 2 bases from J, with 19 bases between. The length of the CDR3 is 16 residues. CDR3 bases: TGTGCCAGCAGGAGGAGCCGGGCCTCTACGCAAGAGACCCAGTACTTC. It yields the protein CASRRSRASTQETQYF.

This clonotype was observed at least ten times. The chain is built from TRBV6-1 and TRBJ1-1; possible D gene TRBD1, 6 bases. Between the trimmed V and J ends, which lost 6 bases and 0 bases, there was a span of 14 bases. Germline-derived CDR1 and CDR2 are MNHNS and SASEGT. This CDR3 is built from 15 residues. CDR3 residues: CASRQGGVMNTEAFF. The CDR3 DNA sequence: TGTGCCAGCAGACAGGGAGGAGTGATGAACACTGAAGCTTTCTTT.

This clonotype was counted many times. The gene calls are TRBV7-2 and TRBJ2-5; D gene ambiguous. Germline V gene lookup returns CDR1 SGHTA and CDR2 FQGNSA. The CDR3 is made up of 14 amino acids. The ends were cut back, 1 base at V and 5 bases at J, with 11 bases in the middle. The CDR3 DNA sequence: TGTGCCAGCAGCTTAGGTTTGCGGCGGGAGACCCAGTACTTC. This codes for CASSLGLRRETQYF.

This clonotype has at least ten counts. The chain has TRBV4-2 and TRBJ1-2, with D tentatively TRBD1 (5 bases). Trimming shortened V by 0 bases and J by 6 bases, and 20 bases separated the two germline ends. Germline V gene data show CDR1 as LGHNA and CDR2 as YNFKEQ. This CDR3 contains 17 residues. CDR3 region: CASSQDYGAGRRDGYTF. CDR3 in DNA: TGTGCCAGCAGCCAAGACTATGGGGCAGGTCGTCGAGATGGCTACACCTTC.

This clonotype showed up many times. The chain uses TRBV2 and TRBJ2-7; D unclear. Trimming pared 4 bases from V and 4 bases from J, leaving 5 bases between. This CDR3 contains 11 residues. Germline V gene data show CDR1 as SNHLY and CDR2 as FYNNEI. CDR3 DNA sequence: TGTGCCAGCAGTGTGAGGTACGAGCAGTACTTC. Encoded protein: CASSVRYEQYF.

In this sample, this clonotype turned up many times. The chain employs TRBV20-1 and TRBJ2-7; 11 bases agree with TRBD2. Looked up from germline, CDR1 is DFQATT and CDR2 is SNEGSKA (reference sequence). The CDR3 totals 13 residues. The junction had 5 bases not matched to a gene; V was cut back by 6 bases and J by 4 bases. This CDR3 reads CSAKTSGEYEQYF. The CDR3, as DNA: TGCAGTGCCAAGACTAGCGGGGAGTACGAGCAGTACTTC.

The sample holds many counts of this clonotype. The V call is TRBV10-3, the J call TRBJ2-3; D could derive from TRBD1 or TRBD2 (5 bases each). The length of the CDR3 is 14 residues. Germline lookup yields CDR1 ENHRY and CDR2 SYGVKD. V was shortened by 6 bases and J by 2 bases, with 12 bases between the two germline ends. CDR3 DNA sequence: TGTGCCATCAGCCCCGGGACCACCACAGATACGCAGTATTTT. It translates to CAISPGTTTDTQYF.

This clonotype occurred many times. V and J are TRBV5-1 and TRBJ1-1, with D hard to call. V dropped 0 bases and J dropped 3 bases, with 12 bases sitting between them. This CDR3 is 15 amino acids long. Germline CDR1 and CDR2: SGHRS and YFSETQ. CDR3 amino acids: CASSLGTERDTEAFF. In DNA form, the CDR3 reads TGCGCCAGCAGCTTGGGGACCGAACGGGACACTGAAGCTTTCTTT.

This clonotype has at least ten counts. The chain links TRBV12-3 or TRBV12-4 to TRBJ2-3; either TRBD1 or TRBD2 may supply D (5 bases each). The germline V and J ends were trimmed by 4 bases and 4 bases, with 12 bases remaining between them. The CDR3 is 14 residues long. Written as DNA, the CDR3 is TGTGCCAGCAGTTCCCCCGGGGCCCCAGATACGCAGTATTTT. Amino acid sequence: CASSSPGAPDTQYF.

This clonotype was detected many times. The V call is TRBV5-1, the J call TRBJ2-7, with TRBD1 as a possible D gene (5 bases). CDR3 length equals 13 residues. Germline CDR1 and CDR2: SGHRS and YFSETQ. V lost 4 bases to trimming and J lost 0 bases, with 8 bases between them. In DNA, the CDR3 is TGCGCCAGCAGCCCGGACAACTCCTACGAGCAGTACTTC. This encodes CASSPDNSYEQYF.

The J gene is TRBJ2-5, the V gene TRBV20-1; 7 nucleotides match TRBD2. The CDR3 runs 15 residues. V shed 0 bases and J 4 bases; nucleotides not matched to a gene: 8. Germline loops: CDR1 DFQATT, CDR2 SNEGSKA (reference sequence). CDR3 protein: CSAREIVGRPETQYF. The CDR3 DNA is TGCAGTGCTAGAGAAATAGTCGGGAGGCCAGAGACCCAGTACTTC.